One T cell receptor beta chain is described in this entry. This CDR3 has 16 residues. The germline CDR1 and CDR2 sequences are SGHAT and FQNNGV. J was trimmed by 8 bases and V by 1 base; bases with no gene match: 12. This entry is derived from a study of T cell changes during pregnancy in multiple sclerosis. TCRdb's table, derived via immunoSEQ multiplex PCR, lists solely in-frame clones and lacks some. In the table there are some 87,000 clones, 90% to 95% of which are singletons. The material sequenced was peripheral blood, taken in the second trimester of pregnancy. The chain has TRBV11-2 and TRBJ1-2; 8 bases map to TRBD1. The origin of this receptor is a female donor with multiple sclerosis, enrolled in a pregnancy study. CDR3: CASSLVVGRGQGGYTF. In DNA form, the CDR3 reads TGTGCCAGCAGCTTAGTTGTTGGCAGGGGGCAAGGCGGCTACACCTTC.